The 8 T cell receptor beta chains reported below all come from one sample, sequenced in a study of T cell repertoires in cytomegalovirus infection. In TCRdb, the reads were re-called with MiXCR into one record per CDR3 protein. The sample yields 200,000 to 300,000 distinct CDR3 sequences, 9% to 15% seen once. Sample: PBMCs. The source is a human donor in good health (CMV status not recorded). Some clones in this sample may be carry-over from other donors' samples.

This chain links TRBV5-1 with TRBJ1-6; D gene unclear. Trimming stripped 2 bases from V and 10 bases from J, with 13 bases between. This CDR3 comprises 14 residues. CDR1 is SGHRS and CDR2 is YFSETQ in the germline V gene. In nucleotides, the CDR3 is TGCGCCAGCAGCTTAGGACCTTTCGGGTCACCCCTCCACTTT. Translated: CASSLGPFGSPLHF.

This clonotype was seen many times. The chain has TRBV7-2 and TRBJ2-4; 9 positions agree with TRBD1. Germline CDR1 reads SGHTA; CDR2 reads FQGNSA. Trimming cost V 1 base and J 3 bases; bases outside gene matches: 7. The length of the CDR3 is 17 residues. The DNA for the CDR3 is TGTGCCAGCAGCTTAGGAGCGGGACAGGGAGGCAAAAACATTCAGTACTTC. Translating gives CASSLGAGQGGKNIQYF.

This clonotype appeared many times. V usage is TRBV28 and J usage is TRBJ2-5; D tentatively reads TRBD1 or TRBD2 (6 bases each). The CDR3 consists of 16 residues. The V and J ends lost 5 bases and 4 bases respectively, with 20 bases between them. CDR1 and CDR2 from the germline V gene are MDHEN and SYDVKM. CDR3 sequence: CASSSLSRGARETQYF. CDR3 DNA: TGTGCCAGCAGTAGCCTTTCGAGGGGGGCAAGAGAGACCCAGTACTTC.

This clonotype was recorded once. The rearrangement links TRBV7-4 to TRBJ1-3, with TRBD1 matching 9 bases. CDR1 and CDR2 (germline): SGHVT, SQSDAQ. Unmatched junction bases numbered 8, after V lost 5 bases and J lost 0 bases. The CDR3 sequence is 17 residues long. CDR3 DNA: TGTGCCAGCAGCCCTGGGACAGGGAGCAACTCTGGAAACACCATATATTTT. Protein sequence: CASSPGTGSNSGNTIYF.

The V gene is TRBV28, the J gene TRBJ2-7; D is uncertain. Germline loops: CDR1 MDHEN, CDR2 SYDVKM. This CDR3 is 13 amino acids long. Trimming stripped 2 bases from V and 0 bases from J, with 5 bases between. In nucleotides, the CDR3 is TGTGCCAGCAGTTTAATCGGCTCCTACGAGCAGTACTTC. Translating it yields CASSLIGSYEQYF.

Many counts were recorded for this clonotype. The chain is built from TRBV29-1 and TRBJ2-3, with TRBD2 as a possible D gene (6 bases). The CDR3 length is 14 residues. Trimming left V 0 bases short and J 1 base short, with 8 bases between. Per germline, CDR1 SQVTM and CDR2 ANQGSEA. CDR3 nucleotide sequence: TGCAGCGTTGAAGACGGCGGGGGCACAGATACGCAGTATTTT. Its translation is CSVEDGGGTDTQYF.

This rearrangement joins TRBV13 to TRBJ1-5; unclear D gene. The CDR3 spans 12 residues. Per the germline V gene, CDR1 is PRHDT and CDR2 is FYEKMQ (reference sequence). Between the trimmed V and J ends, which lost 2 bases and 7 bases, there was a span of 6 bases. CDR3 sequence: CASSLYGQPQHF. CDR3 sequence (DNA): TGTGCCAGCAGCTTATACGGCCAGCCCCAGCATTTT.

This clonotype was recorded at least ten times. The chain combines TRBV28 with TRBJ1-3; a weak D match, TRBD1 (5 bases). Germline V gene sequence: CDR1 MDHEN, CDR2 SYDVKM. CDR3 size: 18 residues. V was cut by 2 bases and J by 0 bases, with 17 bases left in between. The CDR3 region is CASSLLLTQGFSGNTIYF. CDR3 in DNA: TGTGCCAGCAGTTTACTCCTGACCCAGGGCTTCTCTGGAAACACCATATATTTT.